These 25 T cell receptor beta chains came from one sample sequenced in a study of blood T cell repertoires in COVID-19. This table comes from immunoSEQ multiplex PCR, and its TCRdb copy is limited to in-frame clones, with some not included. The sample includes tens of thousands of clones, 80% to 90% of them seen just once. The sequenced sample consisted of peripheral blood. These receptor sequences come from a woman in her sixties with acute or convalescent COVID-19.

The chain employs TRBV7-6 and TRBJ2-3, with D possibly TRBD2 on 6 matching bases. V lost 1 base and J 0 bases, leaving 11 bases between the germline ends. This CDR3 has 16 residues. Germline CDR1 reads SGHVS; CDR2 reads FNYEAQ. CDR3 sequence reads: CASSLVGGMSTDTQYF. The CDR3 nucleotides are TGTGCCAGCAGCTTAGTTGGCGGGATGAGCACAGATACGCAGTATTTT.

The genes are TRBV30 and TRBJ1-1; 7 positions match TRBD1. CDR3 length: 14 amino acids. V shed 5 bases, J shed 4 bases, and the junction held 10 bases outside the gene matches. CDR1 and CDR2 from the germline V gene are GTSNPN and SVGIG (reference sequence). The CDR3 is CAWGRQGGLTEAFF. The CDR3 DNA reads as TGTGCCTGGGGTCGACAGGGAGGCCTCACTGAAGCTTTCTTT. The full variable domain, in which reference TRBV30 and TRBJ1-1 provide the parts outside the CDR3, is SQTIHQWPATLVQPVGSPLSLECTVEGTSNPNLYWYRQAAGRGLQLLFYSVGIGQISSEVPQNLSASRPQDRQFILSSKKLLLSDSGFYLCAWGRQGGLTEAFFGQGTRLTVV.

V and J are TRBV18 and TRBJ1-5; D is ambiguous. The V gene's germline CDR1 is KGHSH and CDR2 LQKENI. The CDR3 spans 15 residues. V shed 2 bases and J shed 0 bases, with 8 bases lying between them. CDR3 DNA sequence: TGTGCCAGCTCACCAGCAGGATATAGCAATCAGCCCCAGCATTTT. This translates into CASSPAGYSNQPQHF.

The chain employs TRBV3-1 (or the pseudogene TRBV3-2) and TRBJ1-6; 7 nucleotides align to TRBD1. The CDR3 sequence is 15 residues long. With 3 bases clipped from V and 1 base from J, the junction kept 0 bases outside the gene matches. The germline V gene has CDR1 LGHDT and CDR2 YNNKEL (reference sequence). The CDR3 region is CASSQTGSYNSPLHF. The CDR3 DNA reads as TGTGCCAGCAGCCAGACAGGGTCCTATAATTCACCCCTCCACTTT.

The CDR3 DNA reads as TGTGCCAGCAGCCAAGTCGAGGGTCTTAATGAAAAACTGTTTTTT. Protein: CASSQVEGLNEKLFF. The V and J genes are TRBV4-2 and TRBJ1-4; D remains unclear. CDR3 size: 15 residues. Trimming cost V 1 base and J 4 bases, with 10 bases left between them. In germline, CDR1 is LGHNA, CDR2 YNFKEQ.

The chain is built from TRBV6-5 and TRBJ2-1; D is possibly TRBD2 (7 bases). The germline CDR1 and CDR2 sequences are MNHEY and SVGAGI. The CDR3 sequence is 15 residues long. V lost 5 bases and J 4 bases, leaving 15 bases between the germline ends. The CDR3 bases are TGTGCCAGCAGTAGGAGGGGGGGGGATTACAATGAGCAGTTCTTC. It translates to CASSRRGGDYNEQFF.

The chain joins TRBV24-1 to TRBJ2-1, with 11 nucleotides matching TRBD2. Germline CDR1 KGHDR, CDR2 SFDVKD. The CDR3 is 17 amino acids. After removal of 5 bases from V and 9 bases from J, the junction contained 14 bases not matched to a gene. CDR3 protein: CATSAHSGGARFCEQFF. DNA for the CDR3: TGTGCCACCAGTGCCCATAGCGGGGGGGCCCGGTTTTGTGAGCAGTTCTTC.

The chain employs TRBV6-5 and TRBJ2-1; 11 bases are a match to TRBD2. Germline values: CDR1 MNHEY, CDR2 SVGAGI. This CDR3 contains 15 residues. J gave up 12 bases and V 0 bases, and 7 bases lay outside the gene matches. CDR3 coding DNA: TGTGCCAGCAGTTACTCGAAGACTAGCGGGACTGCGCAGTTCTTC. Its translation is CASSYSKTSGTAQFF.

This chain uses TRBV6-5 with TRBJ2-4; TRBD1 matches at 8 bases. The ends lost 10 bases at V and 6 bases at J; junction bases unmatched: 8. The CDR3 spans 13 residues. Germline-derived CDR1 and CDR2 are MNHEY and SVGAGI. The CDR3 here is CATSTGGSNIQYF. DNA of the CDR3: TGTGCCACCTCCACAGGGGGGTCAAACATTCAGTACTTC.

The CDR3: CASKAHYGYTF. CDR3 in DNA: TGTGCCAGCAAAGCCCACTATGGCTACACCTTC. The chain uses TRBV27 and TRBJ1-2, with unresolved D. V gave up 7 bases and J gave up 3 bases, with 6 bases separating them. The CDR3 extends over 11 amino acids. Germline CDR1 and CDR2: MNHEY and SMNVEV (reference sequence).

J is TRBJ2-2 and V is TRBV4-1, with TRBD2 identical over 10 bases. Germline CDR1 is MGHRA and CDR2 is YSYEKL. This CDR3 has 15 amino acids. V lost 4 bases and J lost 5; bases outside the gene matches: 4. The CDR3 spells CASSRTSGDTGELFF. In nucleotides, the CDR3 is TGCGCCAGCAGCCGGACTAGCGGAGATACCGGGGAGCTGTTTTTT.

The CDR3 sequence is CASSRVAGQPQHF. CDR3 DNA sequence: TGTGCCAGCAGCCGGGTTGCGGGGCAGCCCCAGCATTTT. This sequence joins TRBV3-1 (or the pseudogene TRBV3-2) and TRBJ1-5; D gene uncertain. Germline values: CDR1 LGHDT, CDR2 YNNKEL (reference sequence). The CDR3 contains 13 residues. V was shortened by 4 bases and J by 7 bases, with 11 bases between the two germline ends.

The chain links TRBV6-5 to TRBJ2-7, with TRBD2 matching 7 bases. With V trimmed by 2 bases and J by 4 bases, 5 bases remained unmatched. Germline CDR1 MNHEY, CDR2 SVGAGI. The CDR3 runs to 14 residues. The DNA for the CDR3 is TGTGCCAGCAGTTACGGGCTAGCGGAATACGAGCAGTACTTC. As protein: CASSYGLAEYEQYF.

The chain uses TRBV27 and TRBJ2-3, with 12 bases matching TRBD1. The junction had 9 bases not matched to a gene; V was cut back by 5 bases and J by 9 bases. Per germline, CDR1 MNHEY and CDR2 SMNVEV (reference sequence). This CDR3 contains 15 residues. CDR3 protein: CASSPTGGTGGTQYF. CDR3 DNA: TGTGCCAGCAGTCCGACGGGAGGGACAGGGGGCACGCAGTATTTT.

The rearrangement joins TRBV14 to TRBJ1-5; D gene ambiguous. CDR1 is SGHDN, CDR2 FVKESK, per germline. Trimming removed 0 bases at V and 16 bases at J, with 13 bases between. This CDR3 is built from 12 residues. CDR3 bases: TGTGCCAGCAGCCAAGAGCAAGGAGGACTACATTTT. It specifies CASSQEQGGLHF.

The chain uses TRBV19 and TRBJ2-6; 9 bases map to TRBD1. J gave up 0 bases and V 7 bases, and 7 bases lay outside the gene matches. This CDR3 is built from 17 residues. CDR1 and CDR2 from the germline V gene are LNHDA and SQIVND (reference sequence). The CDR3 loop reads CASTTGGGGSGANVLTF. As DNA, the CDR3 is TGTGCCAGTACTACAGGGGGCGGAGGCTCTGGGGCCAACGTCCTGACTTTC. The full variable domain, its missing parts supplied by reference TRBV19 and TRBJ2-6, is DGGITQSPKYLFRKEGQNVTLSCEQNLNHDAMYWYRQDPGQGLRLIYYSQIVNDFQKGDIAEGYSVSREKKESFPLTVTSAQKNPTAFYLCASTTGGGGSGANVLTFGAGSRLTVL.

The genes are TRBV30 and TRBJ2-7; 10 bases are shared with TRBD1. The J segment lost 6 bases and the V segment lost 5 bases, leaving 16 bases of the junction unmatched. Germline CDR1 and CDR2: GTSNPN and SVGIG (reference sequence). The CDR3 has 16 residues. The CDR3 sequence is CAWLPLTGTGVGEQYF. The CDR3 bases are TGTGCCTGGCTTCCACTCACCGGGACAGGGGTGGGCGAGCAGTACTTC.

This chain joins TRBV21-1 and TRBJ2-7; the tabulated D call, TRBD2, remains unverified against the DNA. TRBV21-1 is given as a pseudogene. The CDR3 is made up of 16 amino acids. The CDR3 loop is CASSKGTSGGDYEQYF. For the CDR3, the DNA is TGTGCCAGCAGCAAGGGGACTAGCGGGGGGGACTACGAGCAGTACTTC.

V and J are TRBV7-7 and TRBJ2-1; maybe TRBD1 (7 bases). This CDR3 is built from 13 residues. Germline loops: CDR1 SSHAT, CDR2 FNYEAQ (reference sequence). DNA of the CDR3: TGTGCTAGCGGCCAATCAGGGGGAACTGAGCAGTTCTTC. Translating gives CASGQSGGTEQFF.

The V and J genes are TRBV5-1 and TRBJ1-6; D perhaps matches TRBD1 (5 bases). V was cut by 3 bases and J by 8 bases, with 6 bases left in between. The CDR3 totals 12 residues. Germline V gene sequence: CDR1 SGHRS, CDR2 YFSETQ. The CDR3: CASSSGDSPLHF. The CDR3 bases are TGCGCCAGCAGCTCGGGGGATTCACCCCTCCACTTT.

This chain uses TRBV2 with TRBJ2-1, with a weak D call TRBD1 (5 bases). Trimming pared 2 bases from V and 0 bases from J, leaving 11 bases between. In germline, CDR1 is SNHLY, CDR2 FYNNEI. The CDR3 length is 16 residues. The CDR3 coding sequence is TGTGCCAGCAGTGAACATCAGGGCCGCTCCTACAATGAGCAGTTCTTC. Encoded protein: CASSEHQGRSYNEQFF.

This clone has only a few counts. The rearrangement uses TRBV28 and TRBJ2-7; D is possibly TRBD2 (5 bases). CDR3 length: 15 residues. Trimming removed 7 bases at V and 6 bases at J, with 22 bases between. Per the germline V gene, CDR1 is MDHEN and CDR2 is SYDVKM. CDR3 nucleotide sequence: TGTGCCAGCAACTTGGACCCACCGGGGTCGGGCGAGCAGTACTTC. Protein sequence: CASNLDPPGSGEQYF.

The V and J genes are TRBV6-1 and TRBJ2-7; no clear D. CDR3 length: 14 residues. Germline CDR1 MNHNS, CDR2 SASEGT. The V end was cut by 0 bases, the J end by 3 bases, with 9 bases between. As DNA, the CDR3 is TGTGCCAGCAGTGAAGCATACAGCTTCTACGAGCAGTACTTC. Translated: CASSEAYSFYEQYF.

J is TRBJ2-5 and V is TRBV4-1; 9 bases map to TRBD2. The germline V gene encodes CDR1 MGHRA and CDR2 YSYEKL. Germline trimming cut 4 bases from V and 2 bases from J; bases unmatched to any gene: 11. The CDR3 is made up of 17 amino acids. Written as DNA, the CDR3 is TGCGCCAGCAGCCCAGTTTGGCTAACTAGCGGGCAAGAGACCCAGTACTTC. Translating gives CASSPVWLTSGQETQYF.

This rearrangement joins TRBV5-1 to TRBJ1-2, with 8 bases that match TRBD1. The length of the CDR3 is 13 residues. J gave up 7 bases and V 3 bases, and 5 bases lay outside the gene matches. Per the germline V gene, CDR1 is SGHRS and CDR2 is YFSETQ. CDR3 loop: CASSWDRIGGYTF. DNA of the CDR3: TGCGCCAGCAGCTGGGACAGGATCGGTGGCTACACCTTC. Using reference TRBV5-1 and TRBJ1-2 for the parts outside the CDR3, the full variable domain is KAGVTQTPRYLIKTRGQQVTLSCSPISGHRSVSWYQQTPGQGLQFLFEYFSETQRNKGNFPGRFSGRQFSNSRSEMNVSTLELGDSALYLCASSWDRIGGYTFGSGTRLTVV.